These 9 T cell receptor beta chains were sequenced from one sample in a study of T cell repertoires in cytomegalovirus infection. For these receptors, no antigen is known. TCRdb recomputed calls from the reads with MiXCR, one row per CDR3 protein. This table holds about 900,000 distinct CDR3 sequences, 25% to 40% found once. The sample in question was cultured CD8+ T cells from PBMCs, obtained from culture after CMV antigen stimulation. These receptors originate from a human donor in good health (CMV status not recorded). Some clones in this sample may be carry-over from other donors' samples.

This clonotype was recorded a few times. The chain couples TRBV6-2 or TRBV6-3 to TRBJ1-2, with TRBD1 as a possible D gene (5 bases). Germline CDR1 reads MNHEY; CDR2 reads SVGEGT. CDR3 length equals 14 residues. The V gene lost 8 bases and the J gene lost 2 bases, with 15 bases spanning the gap. As DNA, the CDR3 is TGTGCCAGCTTCCTGGGGGGGAGAAACTATGGCTACACCTTC. This encodes CASFLGGRNYGYTF.

This clonotype was found many times. The CDR3 DNA reads TGTGCCAGCAGTGAACAGGCTGAAGCTTTCTTT. This codes for CASSEQAEAFF. The chain carries TRBV25-1 and TRBJ1-1; D call uncertain. The CDR3 has 11 residues. Trimming took 2 bases from V and 6 from J, leaving 4 bases between them. Germline V CDR1 and CDR2: MGHDK, SYGVNS.

The chain carries TRBV7-3 and TRBJ2-3; TRBD2 matches 7 bases. J was trimmed by 2 bases and V by 6 bases; bases with no gene match: 8. Germline CDR1 and CDR2: SGHTA and FQGTGA. CDR3 length: 15 amino acids. DNA of the CDR3: TGTGCCAGCAGGAGTAGAGCGGGGACCACAGATACGCAGTATTTT. Its protein is CASRSRAGTTDTQYF. Combining the CDR3 with reference TRBV7-3 and TRBJ2-3 gives the whole variable domain GAGVSQTPSNKVTEKGKYVELRCDPISGHTALYWYRQSLGQGPEFLIYFQGTGAADDSGLPNDRFFAVRPEGSVSTLKIQRTERGDSAVYLCASRSRAGTTDTQYFGPGTRLTVL.

This clonotype came up a few times. The gene calls are TRBV7-8 and TRBJ2-7, with D hard to call. Trimming removed 2 bases at V and 0 bases at J, with 14 bases between. The CDR3 sequence is 16 residues long. Germline V gene data show CDR1 as SGHVS and CDR2 as FQNEAQ. The CDR3 coding sequence is TGTGCCAGCAGCTTACTGCGAGAGCCAAGCTCCTACGAGCAGTACTTC. As protein: CASSLLREPSSYEQYF.

This chain joins TRBV19 and TRBJ1-5; D perhaps matches TRBD1 (5 bases). CDR1 and CDR2 from the germline V gene are LNHDA and SQIVND (reference sequence). This CDR3 is built from 17 residues. The ends were cut back, 4 bases at V and 2 bases at J, with 18 bases in the middle. The DNA for the CDR3 is TGTGCCAGTAGTACGGGACGGCCAGAGATGGGCAATCAGCCCCAGCATTTT. Translation gives CASSTGRPEMGNQPQHF.

The J gene is TRBJ1-6, the V gene TRBV20-1, with D hard to call. The CDR3 consists of 15 residues. Looked up from germline, CDR1 is DFQATT and CDR2 is SNEGSKA (reference sequence). The V and J ends lost 3 bases and 0 bases respectively, with 9 bases between them. CDR3 in amino acids: CSASAGSSYNSPLHF. The CDR3 region has the DNA TGCAGTGCTAGTGCCGGGAGCTCCTATAATTCACCCCTCCACTTT.

This clonotype has only a few counts. The chain combines TRBV12-3 or TRBV12-4 with TRBJ2-1; no clear D gene. Trimming removed 7 bases from V and 2 bases from J, with 15 bases in between. The CDR3 has 15 amino acids. The CDR3 bases are TGTGCCAGCAACTCCCGGACCGACACCTACAATGAGCAGTTCTTC. Its translation is CASNSRTDTYNEQFF.

The V call is TRBV6-2 or TRBV6-3, the J call TRBJ1-6; weak D call: TRBD1 (5 bases). The germline gives CDR1 MNHEY, CDR2 SVGEGT. V shed 4 bases and J shed 3 bases, with 13 bases lying between them. CDR3 length: 16 residues. This chain's CDR3 is CASSSLTESYNSPLHF. CDR3 DNA: TGTGCCAGCAGTTCTCTGACAGAGAGCTATAATTCACCCCTCCACTTT.

In nucleotides, the CDR3 is TGTGCCAGCAGCTTAGCGCCGTGGACCAAAACCGGGGAGCTGTTTTTT. It is translated as CASSLAPWTKTGELFF. The chain is built from TRBV7-9 and TRBJ2-2; D unclear. Looked up from germline, CDR1 is SEHNR and CDR2 is FQNEAQ (reference sequence). The CDR3 is 16 residues long. Trimming took 0 bases from V and 5 from J, leaving 13 bases between them.